These 21 T cell receptor beta chains share one sample of origin, sequenced in a study of beta chain features in type 1 diabetes. The sequenced template was cDNA made from the entire isolated RNA. Sequencing used immunoSEQ multiplex PCR; TCRdb keeps in-frame clones, though not all of them. The table has over 120,000 clones, 8% to 13% seen once; the top ten hold 1.3%. Sequencing input: naive CD4+ T cells from blood. The origin of the receptors is a young man in good health.

The chain couples TRBV15 to TRBJ2-5, with D tentatively TRBD2 (5 bases). Looked up from germline, CDR1 is LNHNV and CDR2 is YYDKDF (reference sequence). This CDR3 is built from 13 residues. V lost 0 bases to trimming and J lost 4 bases, with 6 bases between them. In DNA form, the CDR3 reads TGTGCCACCAGCAGAGATCGGGGAGAGACCCAGTACTTC. Its translation: CATSRDRGETQYF.

There are a few counts of this clone. The genes are TRBV11-3 and TRBJ2-7; 7 positions match TRBD1. Germline V gene sequence: CDR1 SGHNT, CDR2 YENEEA. With 3 bases clipped from V and 3 bases from J, the junction kept 8 bases outside the gene matches. The CDR3 consists of 15 residues. CDR3 residues: CASSLGSDRNYEQYF. The CDR3 coding sequence is TGTGCCAGCAGCTTGGGTTCGGACAGGAACTACGAGCAGTACTTC.

This clone was counted only a few times. The chain combines TRBV12-5 with TRBJ2-5, with 8 bases fitting TRBD1. CDR3 length: 16 amino acids. The V gene's germline CDR1 is LGHNT and CDR2 FRNRAP. V dropped 9 bases and J dropped 2; count of bases not matched to a gene: 14. In DNA, the CDR3 is TGTGCTAGCCCCCCCCGACAGGGGAGTATGCAAGAGACCCAGTACTTC. Translation: CASPPRQGSMQETQYF.

This clone was seen more than once but under ten times. The chain employs TRBV9 and TRBJ1-2, with D maybe TRBD1 (6 bases). From germline, CDR1 is SGDLS and CDR2 YYNGEE. V was shortened by 1 base and J by 1 base, with 8 bases between the two germline ends. The CDR3 spans 14 residues. The CDR3 loop is CASSVLDSNYGYTF. CDR3 DNA: TGTGCCAGCAGCGTACTGGACAGTAACTATGGCTACACCTTC.

This chain connects TRBV18 to TRBJ1-2; D perhaps matches TRBD1 (6 bases). The germline V and J ends were trimmed by 4 bases and 2 bases, with 23 bases remaining between them. Per the germline V gene, CDR1 is KGHSH and CDR2 is LQKENI. There are 18 residues in the CDR3. The CDR3 DNA reads as TGTGCCAGCTCACGCCCGTCGGGAACAGGGCAGCTCAACTATGGCTACACCTTC. This encodes CASSRPSGTGQLNYGYTF.

This clone was seen at least ten times. The chain is built from TRBV29-1 and TRBJ2-5; tentatively, D is TRBD1 (6 bases). The CDR3 has 13 residues. Trimming stripped 3 bases from V and 2 bases from J, with 10 bases between. Germline assignment: CDR1 SQVTM and CDR2 ANQGSEA. The CDR3 DNA sequence: TGCAGCGTTGACAGGGGACGGCAAGAGACCCAGTACTTC. It codes for CSVDRGRQETQYF.

This clone was found a few times. The chain is built from TRBV6-5 and TRBJ2-7; the match to TRBD2 covers 10 bases. The germline V gene has CDR1 MNHEY and CDR2 SVGAGI. The length of the CDR3 is 15 residues. Germline trimming cut 3 bases from V and 0 bases from J; bases unmatched to any gene: 2. Here the CDR3 DNA reads TGTGCCAGCAGTTATCCTAGCGGGGGCTCCTACGAGCAGTACTTC. Translation: CASSYPSGGSYEQYF.

The rearrangement joins TRBV5-4 to TRBJ1-6; possibly TRBD1 for D (5 bases). The CDR3 runs to 14 residues. From germline, CDR1 is SGHNT and CDR2 YYREEE (reference sequence). The V and J ends lost 4 bases and 7 bases respectively, with 12 bases between them. The CDR3 protein is CASSIDSGNSPLHF. Written as DNA, the CDR3 is TGTGCCAGCAGCATAGACAGCGGGAATTCACCCCTCCACTTT. Drawing the rest from reference TRBV5-4 and TRBJ1-6, the complete variable domain is ETGVTQSPTHLIKTRGQQVTLRCSSQSGHNTVSWYQQALGQGPQFIFQYYREEENGRGNFPPRFSGLQFPNYSSELNVNALELDDSALYLCASSIDSGNSPLHFGNGTRLTVT.

The rearrangement uses TRBV5-6 and TRBJ2-3; 14 bases are shared with TRBD2. V was pared by 4 bases and J by 8 bases, with 9 bases of the junction left unmatched. From germline, CDR1 is SGHDT and CDR2 YYEEEE. CDR3 length: 16 residues. The CDR3 is CASSLRTSGGFSTQYF. As DNA, the CDR3 is TGTGCCAGCAGCCTTAGGACTAGCGGGGGGTTTAGTACGCAGTATTTT.

This clone was observed a handful of times. This chain joins TRBV7-2 and TRBJ2-3, with 7 bases that match TRBD1. The CDR3 consists of 15 residues. Germline CDR1 and CDR2: SGHTA and FQGNSA. The V segment lost 6 bases and the J segment 1 base; nucleotides outside the gene matches: 7. In DNA, the CDR3 is TGTGCCAGCAGATTACAGGGGAGCGGCACAGATACGCAGTATTTT. Translating it yields CASRLQGSGTDTQYF.

This clone was detected a few times. The rearrangement uses TRBV19 and TRBJ2-1; 12 bases fit TRBD2. Unmatched junction bases numbered 9, after V lost 9 bases and J lost 0 bases. The CDR3 covers 17 residues. Germline lookup yields CDR1 LNHDA and CDR2 SQIVND (reference sequence). DNA of the CDR3: TGTGCCAGCCTCGGACTAGCGGGGCAAAGCTCCTACAATGAGCAGTTCTTC. It translates to CASLGLAGQSSYNEQFF.

The chain combines TRBV20-1 with TRBJ2-5, with D possibly being TRBD2 (6 bases). The V end lost 5 bases, the J end lost 3 bases, and 7 bases lay between the germline ends. This CDR3 contains 11 residues. The germline gives CDR1 DFQATT, CDR2 SNEGSKA (reference sequence). CDR3 amino acids: CSALAEETQYF. Here the CDR3 DNA reads TGCAGTGCTTTAGCGGAAGAGACCCAGTACTTC.

Remarks on this clone: This specimen includes other DNA sequences encoding the same CDR3. V and J are TRBV18 and TRBJ2-6; D gene unclear. The germline V gene encodes CDR1 KGHSH and CDR2 LQKENI. V lost 0 bases and J lost 0, with 3 bases in between. The CDR3 spans 15 residues. The CDR3 nucleotides are TGTGCCAGCTCACCACCGAGCTCTGGGGCCAACGTCCTGACTTTC. The encoded protein is CASSPPSSGANVLTF.

The V call is TRBV6-5, the J call TRBJ1-1; possible D gene TRBD1, 6 bases. The CDR3 sequence is 13 residues long. From germline, CDR1 is MNHEY and CDR2 SVGAGI. V lost 6 bases and J 2 bases, leaving 10 bases between the germline ends. The DNA of the CDR3 is TGTGCCAGCAGCCGCAGGGGTAACACTGAAGCTTTCTTT. Its protein is CASSRRGNTEAFF.

At least ten counts were recorded for this clone. V is TRBV29-1 and J is TRBJ1-2, with TRBD1 identical over 7 bases. Unmatched junction bases numbered 4, after V lost 6 bases and J lost 0 bases. Germline assignment: CDR1 SQVTM and CDR2 ANQGSEA. This CDR3 has 13 amino acids. The CDR3 bases are TGCAGCGTAGGGACAGTTACTAACTATGGCTACACCTTC. Amino acids: CSVGTVTNYGYTF.

This clone has at least ten counts. The chain is built from TRBV4-1 and TRBJ1-1; 9 nucleotides agree with TRBD1. The CDR3 has 16 residues. Germline CDR1 and CDR2: MGHRA and YSYEKL. J was trimmed by 4 bases and V by 0 bases; bases with no gene match: 6. As DNA, the CDR3 is TGCGCCAGCAGCCAAGATGGGACAGGGATTCGCACTGAAGCTTTCTTT. This sequence encodes CASSQDGTGIRTEAFF.

The chain uses TRBV30 and TRBJ2-5; D not resolved. CDR1 is GTSNPN, CDR2 SVGIG, per germline (reference sequence). The CDR3 is 14 amino acids. V was pared by 0 bases and J by 5 bases, with 13 bases between. The CDR3: CAWSVRGVSETQYF. The DNA for the CDR3 is TGTGCCTGGAGTGTACGAGGAGTGTCCGAGACCCAGTACTTC.

This clone was counted a few times. This rearrangement joins TRBV15 to TRBJ2-7, with D possibly matching TRBD1 (5 bases). The CDR3 covers 12 residues. The germline CDR1 and CDR2 sequences are LNHNV and YYDKDF (reference sequence). Trimming shortened V by 3 bases and J by 4 bases, and 7 bases separated the two germline ends. CDR3 sequence reads: CATSRTAYEQYF. Written as DNA, the CDR3 is TGTGCCACCAGCAGGACAGCTTACGAGCAGTACTTC.

This clone appeared many times. The J gene is TRBJ2-7, the V gene TRBV10-3, with a possible D match to TRBD2 (6 bases). This CDR3 is built from 12 residues. Trimming removed 2 bases from V and 5 bases from J, with 7 bases in between. Germline V lookup: CDR1 ENHRY, CDR2 SYGVKD. Here the CDR3 reads CAISEGGNEQYF. CDR3 DNA sequence: TGTGCCATCAGTGAGGGAGGGAACGAGCAGTACTTC.

The chain links TRBV9 to TRBJ2-7; D is unresolved. The CDR3 totals 12 residues. V shed 0 bases and J shed 7 bases, with 8 bases lying between them. Germline V gene sequence: CDR1 SGDLS, CDR2 YYNGEE. The CDR3 DNA sequence: TGTGCCAGCAGCGTAGACCACGGTGAGCAGTACTTC. It encodes CASSVDHGEQYF.

V gene TRBV6-4 combines with J gene TRBJ2-2, with TRBD2 matching 8 bases. There are 19 residues in the CDR3. CDR1 is MRHNA and CDR2 is SNTAGT in the germline V gene. V trimming: 0 bases; J trimming: 1 base; junction bases outside the gene matches: 10. Here the CDR3 DNA reads TGTGCCAGCAGTGACTCCGGGGGGGGGATCTATTGGAACACCGGGGAGCTGTTTTTT. Its translation is CASSDSGGGIYWNTGELFF.